This passage covers 3 T cell receptor beta chains from one sample sequenced in a study of T cell responses to AZD1222 COVID-19 vaccine. Generated by immunoSEQ multiplex PCR, the TCRdb table keeps only in-frame clones and is missing some. This sample has roughly 150,000 clones, with 91% found just once. This sample comprised peripheral blood, obtained on day 0 of AZD1222 vaccination. The receptors originated from an adult in good health.

The V call is TRBV5-1, the J call TRBJ2-1; 7 nucleotides line up with TRBD2. Germline V gene data show CDR1 as SGHRS and CDR2 as YFSETQ. The ends lost 1 base at V and 7 bases at J; junction bases unmatched: 5. The CDR3 is 14 amino acids. This CDR3 is CASSLSGTNNEQFF. For the CDR3, the DNA is TGCGCCAGCAGCTTGAGCGGGACTAATAATGAGCAGTTCTTC.

The rearrangement joins TRBV27 to TRBJ1-2; D unresolved. Per the germline V gene, CDR1 is MNHEY and CDR2 is SMNVEV (reference sequence). The V and J ends lost 6 bases and 5 bases respectively, with 22 bases between them. CDR3 length equals 16 residues. The CDR3 spells CASSLNRPPVGYGYTF. CDR3 coding DNA: TGTGCCAGCAGCCTAAATCGCCCCCCAGTTGGATATGGCTACACCTTC.

This chain joins TRBV19 and TRBJ1-2; D not resolved. CDR1 is LNHDA, CDR2 SQIVND, per germline (reference sequence). Trimming took off 10 bases at V and 8 bases at J, with 14 bases between the two ends. This CDR3 region has 11 residues. CDR3 in amino acids: CATHRESGYTF. CDR3 bases: TGTGCCACCCATCGGGAGTCCGGCTACACCTTC.